The T cell receptor (beta chain) described here comes from a study of identical twins. This clonotype was seen a few times. TCRdb re-called the 5' RACE reads through MiXCR, storing one row per CDR3 protein. Here the sample spans 1.5 million or so distinct CDR3 sequences, around 33% being singletons. The germline V gene has CDR1 SGHRS and CDR2 YFSETQ. Trimming removed 3 bases from V and 4 bases from J, with 14 bases in between. The CDR3 is made up of 15 amino acids. Specimen: cord blood. V and J are TRBV5-1 and TRBJ2-1, with D possibly being TRBD2 (6 bases). This receptor was obtained from a newborn girl in good health. As DNA, the CDR3 is TGCGCCAGCAGCTGGGAGGTCCCAGAGTACAATGAGCAGTTCTTC. It yields the protein CASSWEVPEYNEQFF.